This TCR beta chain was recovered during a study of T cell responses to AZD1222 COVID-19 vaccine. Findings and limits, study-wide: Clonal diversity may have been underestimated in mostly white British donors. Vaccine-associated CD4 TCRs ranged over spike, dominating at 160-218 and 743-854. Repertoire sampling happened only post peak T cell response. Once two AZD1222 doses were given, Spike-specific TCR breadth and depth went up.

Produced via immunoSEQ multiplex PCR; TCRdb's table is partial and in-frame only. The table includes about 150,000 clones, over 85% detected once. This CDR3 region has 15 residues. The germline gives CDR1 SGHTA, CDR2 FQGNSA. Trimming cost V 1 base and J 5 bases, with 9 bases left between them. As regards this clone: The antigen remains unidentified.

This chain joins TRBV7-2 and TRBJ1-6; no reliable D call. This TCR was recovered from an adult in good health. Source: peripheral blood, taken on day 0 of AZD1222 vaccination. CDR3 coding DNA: TGTGCCAGCAGCTTAGAGCGTCGGCATAATTCACCCCTCCACTTT. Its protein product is CASSLERRHNSPLHF. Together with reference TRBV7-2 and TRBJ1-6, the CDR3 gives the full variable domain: GAGVSQSPSNKVTEKGKDVELRCDPISGHTALYWYRQSLGQGLEFLIYFQGNSAPDKSGLPSDRFSAERTGGSVSTLTIQRTQQEDSAVYLCASSLERRHNSPLHFGNGTRLTVT.